This entry lists 25 T cell receptor beta chains sequenced from one sample in a study of blood T cell repertoires in COVID-19. Assay used: immunoSEQ multiplex PCR; TCRdb lists only in-frame clones, some missing. The table lists 150,000 to 200,000 clones, approximately 90% of them singletons. The sequenced material came from peripheral blood. The origin of the receptors is a man between 60 and 70 years old with acute or convalescent COVID-19.

The rearrangement joins TRBV6-5 to TRBJ1-2, with TRBD1 matching over 7 bases. The CDR3 consists of 14 residues. The junction had 3 bases not matched to a gene; V was cut back by 5 bases and J by 0 bases. Per germline, CDR1 MNHEY and CDR2 SVGAGI. The CDR3 is CASSPGTANYGYTF. The DNA of the CDR3 is TGTGCCAGCAGTCCGGGGACAGCTAACTATGGCTACACCTTC.

V usage is TRBV3-1 (or the pseudogene TRBV3-2) and J usage is TRBJ2-2, with D unclear. V was shortened by 5 bases and J by 2 bases, with 3 bases between the two germline ends. CDR1 and CDR2 from the germline V gene are LGHDT and YNNKEL (reference sequence). The CDR3 length is 12 residues. DNA of the CDR3: TGTGCCAGCAGCTATAACACCGGGGAGCTGTTTTTT. This translates into CASSYNTGELFF.

Details on this clone: The junction does not match germline at one end; this may be a read error. The rearrangement joins TRBV19 to TRBJ2-1; 8 bases fit TRBD1. The length of the CDR3 is 14 residues. Germline V gives CDR1 LNHDA, CDR2 SQIVND (reference sequence). CDR3 loop: CASRIGQGPNEQFF. CDR3 DNA sequence: TGTGCCAGTAGAATAGGACAGGGTCCGAATGAGCAGTTCTTC. The full variable domain, with the rest looked up from reference TRBV19 and TRBJ2-1, is DGGITQSPKYLFRKEGQNVTLSCEQNLNHDAMYWYRQDPGQGLRLIYYSQIVNDFQKGDIAEGYSVSREKKESFPLTVTSAQKNPTAFYLCASRIGQGPNEQFFGPGTRLTVL.

The chain's CDR3 is CASRKVGRGDTEAFF. The CDR3 coding sequence is TGTGCCAGCAGAAAAGTCGGCAGGGGGGACACTGAAGCTTTCTTT. This rearrangement joins TRBV7-8 to TRBJ1-1, with 7 bases identical to TRBD1. Trimming cost V 6 bases and J 3 bases; bases outside gene matches: 10. CDR1 and CDR2 from the germline V gene are SGHVS and FQNEAQ. This CDR3 is built from 15 residues.

This clone was seen a single time. The rearrangement uses TRBV11-3 and TRBJ2-3; D is undetermined. CDR1 SGHNT and CDR2 YENEEA come from the germline V gene. V shed 0 bases and J shed 0 bases, with 10 bases lying between them. The CDR3 has 16 residues. This CDR3 is CASSLDLSTSTDTQYF. CDR3 nucleotides: TGTGCCAGCAGCTTAGATCTGAGTACCAGCACAGATACGCAGTATTTT. Full variable domain (rest looked up from reference TRBV11-3 and TRBJ2-3): EAGVVQSPRYKIIEKKQPVAFWCNPISGHNTLYWYLQNLGQGPELLIRYENEEAVDDSQLPKDRFSAERLKGVDSTLKIQPAELGDSAVYLCASSLDLSTSTDTQYFGPGTRLTVL.

The chain joins TRBV11-3 to TRBJ2-1; tentatively, D is TRBD2 (6 bases). V dropped 2 bases and J dropped 0 bases, with 14 bases sitting between them. The CDR3 spans 17 residues. CDR1 is SGHNT, CDR2 YENEEA, per germline. CDR3 bases: TGTGCCAGCAGCTTAATGTCCGCGGGGAGCTCCTACAATGAGCAGTTCTTC. It specifies CASSLMSAGSSYNEQFF.

The chain recombines TRBV6-6 with TRBJ2-7; TRBD1 matches at 7 bases. Unmatched junction bases numbered 5, after V lost 5 bases and J lost 1 base. This CDR3 has 14 residues. From germline, CDR1 is MNHNY and CDR2 SVGAGI (reference sequence). The CDR3 loop reads CASSARDSSYEQYF. CDR3 bases: TGTGCCAGCAGTGCCCGGGACAGTTCCTACGAGCAGTACTTC.

V and J are TRBV30 and TRBJ1-1, with D maybe TRBD1 (6 bases). The CDR3 is made up of 13 amino acids. Trimming left V 3 bases short and J 4 bases short, with 12 bases between. Germline V gives CDR1 GTSNPN, CDR2 SVGIG (reference sequence). This CDR3 is CAWRQGSGTEAFF. Here the CDR3 DNA reads TGTGCCTGGAGACAGGGCTCCGGCACTGAAGCTTTCTTT.

This chain uses TRBV7-9 with TRBJ1-2, with D perhaps matching TRBD1 (6 bases). The CDR3 sequence is 15 residues long. Trimming cost V 3 bases and J 3 bases, with 14 bases left between them. CDR1 and CDR2 (germline): SEHNR, FQNEAQ (reference sequence). CDR3 in amino acids: CASSLGGLLDYGYTF. The CDR3 DNA sequence: TGTGCCAGCAGCTTGGGGGGGCTGTTGGACTATGGCTACACCTTC.

This clone was recorded once. The V call is TRBV3-1 (or the pseudogene TRBV3-2), the J call TRBJ2-2; D gene uncertain. V lost 1 base and J lost 6, with 15 bases in between. The CDR3 has 16 amino acids. Looked up from germline, CDR1 is LGHDT and CDR2 is YNNKEL (reference sequence). CDR3 in DNA: TGTGCCAGCAGCCAAGCCCAACCGGTAAGCGCCGGGGAGCTGTTTTTT. This sequence encodes CASSQAQPVSAGELFF.

This chain links TRBV4-1 with TRBJ1-1; D is ambiguous. From germline, CDR1 is MGHRA and CDR2 YSYEKL. The germline V and J ends were trimmed by 4 bases and 3 bases, with 24 bases remaining between them. The CDR3 covers 18 residues. The CDR3 region is CASSPPPTPGLRDTEAFF. The CDR3 region has the DNA TGCGCCAGCAGCCCTCCACCGACCCCGGGGTTGAGAGACACTGAAGCTTTCTTT.

The genes are TRBV15 and TRBJ1-4, with D possibly being TRBD1 (5 bases). Trimming left V 5 bases short and J 7 bases short, with 11 bases between. CDR3 length: 13 residues. CDR1 and CDR2 from the germline V gene are LNHNV and YYDKDF (reference sequence). The CDR3 DNA is TGTGCCACCAGCTCAGGGCCCGGTGAAAAACTGTTTTTT. This sequence encodes CATSSGPGEKLFF.

V is TRBV6-5 and J is TRBJ2-5; tentatively, D is TRBD2 (7 bases). Germline assignment: CDR1 MNHEY and CDR2 SVGAGI. The CDR3 loop spans 15 amino acids. Trimming took off 5 bases at V and 1 base at J, with 14 bases between the two ends. CDR3 loop: CASSPAGASQETQYF. CDR3 nucleotides: TGTGCCAGCAGTCCTGCGGGGGCGTCCCAAGAGACCCAGTACTTC.

V usage is TRBV7-6 and J usage is TRBJ2-7; 14 nucleotides align to TRBD2. V lost 5 bases and J lost 3; bases outside the gene matches: 3. Germline V gives CDR1 SGHVS, CDR2 FNYEAQ. This CDR3 is built from 15 residues. The CDR3 spells CASSDGTSGGYEQYV. The CDR3 DNA is TGTGCCAGCAGCGATGGGACTAGCGGGGGCTACGAGCAGTACGTC.

The chain recombines TRBV5-5 with TRBJ1-5, with 7 bases identical to TRBD1. Germline CDR1 SGHKS, CDR2 YYEKEE (reference sequence). The CDR3 runs 15 residues. Trimming at V came to 2 bases and at J to 0 bases, leaving 2 bases not matched to a gene. In DNA form, the CDR3 reads TGTGCCAGCAGCTTCGACAGGGCTAGCAATCAGCCCCAGCATTTT. Protein sequence: CASSFDRASNQPQHF.

This chain links TRBV5-1 with TRBJ1-1; TRBD1 matches 7 bases. CDR3 length equals 13 residues. V dropped 1 base and J dropped 4; count of bases not matched to a gene: 1. Germline assignment: CDR1 SGHRS and CDR2 YFSETQ. CDR3 coding DNA: TGCGCCAGCAGCTTGACAGGGGCCACTGAAGCTTTCTTT. Translated, it gives CASSLTGATEAFF.

The rearrangement joins TRBV19 to TRBJ2-2, with 8 bases matching TRBD1. With V trimmed by 6 bases and J by 7 bases, 7 bases remained unmatched. The CDR3 extends over 14 amino acids. The germline V gene encodes CDR1 LNHDA and CDR2 SQIVND (reference sequence). The CDR3 bases are TGTGCCAGTAGCTTAGGACAGGGTGGCGGGGAGCTGTTTTTT. It specifies CASSLGQGGGELFF.

The rearrangement uses TRBV12-3 or TRBV12-4 and TRBJ2-1; 8 bases fit TRBD2. The CDR3 is 13 amino acids. V lost 6 bases, J lost 5 bases, and 3 bases stayed unmatched. The CDR3 spells CASRLRGDNEQFF. Here the CDR3 DNA reads TGTGCCAGCAGATTGCGGGGGGACAATGAGCAGTTCTTC.

This sequence joins TRBV11-2 and TRBJ2-2; 7 bases are a match to TRBD2. Germline V gene sequence: CDR1 SGHAT, CDR2 FQNNGV. The V and J ends lost 8 bases and 4 bases, in that order; junction bases with no gene match: 13. The CDR3 consists of 16 residues. CDR3 DNA sequence: TGTGCCAGCCAACGGAGGGGAGGGCAGGGCACCGGGGAGCTGTTTTTT. It specifies CASQRRGGQGTGELFF. The variable domain in full, completed from reference TRBV11-2 and TRBJ2-2, reads EAGVAQSPRYKIIEKRQSVAFWCNPISGHATLYWYQQILGQGPKLLIQFQNNGVVDDSQLPKDRFSAERLKGVDSTLKIQPAKLEDSAVYLCASQRRGGQGTGELFFGEGSRLTVL.

V is TRBV4-1 and J is TRBJ1-4; D unresolved. With 4 bases removed from V and 4 bases from J, the gap between germline ends came to 10 bases. Germline V CDR1 and CDR2: MGHRA, YSYEKL. CDR3 length: 14 residues. The CDR3 loop is CASSPWQVNEKLFF. Written as DNA, the CDR3 is TGCGCCAGCAGCCCATGGCAGGTTAATGAAAAACTGTTTTTT.

This sequence joins TRBV4-1 and TRBJ2-1, with D perhaps matching TRBD1 (5 bases). CDR1 and CDR2 (germline): MGHRA, YSYEKL. Trimming took off 9 bases at V and 3 bases at J, with 12 bases between the two ends. The CDR3 is 13 amino acids. The CDR3 reads CASSTAVYNEQFF. CDR3 bases: TGCGCCAGTTCGACAGCAGTCTACAATGAGCAGTTCTTC.

This chain connects TRBV19 to TRBJ1-4; 9 nucleotides match TRBD1. The CDR3 totals 14 residues. Per germline, CDR1 LNHDA and CDR2 SQIVND (reference sequence). The J segment lost 5 bases and the V segment lost 6 bases, leaving 4 bases of the junction unmatched. The CDR3 region is CASRKQGANEKLFF. The CDR3 nucleotides are TGTGCCAGTAGGAAACAGGGGGCGAATGAAAAACTGTTTTTT. The variable domain in full, completed from reference TRBV19 and TRBJ1-4, reads DGGITQSPKYLFRKEGQNVTLSCEQNLNHDAMYWYRQDPGQGLRLIYYSQIVNDFQKGDIAEGYSVSREKKESFPLTVTSAQKNPTAFYLCASRKQGANEKLFFGSGTQLSVL.

The chain carries TRBV2 and TRBJ1-1; TRBD1 might be the D (5 bases). V lost 5 bases, J lost 4 bases, and 5 bases lay in between. Germline CDR1 reads SNHLY; CDR2 reads FYNNEI. The length of the CDR3 is 11 residues. The CDR3 DNA sequence: TGTGCCAGCAGTCAGGGCACTGAAGCTTTCTTT. The encoded protein is CASSQGTEAFF.

The gene calls are TRBV19 and TRBJ2-1; 9 bases map to TRBD2. The ends lost 3 bases at V and 5 bases at J; junction bases unmatched: 14. The germline V gene has CDR1 LNHDA and CDR2 SQIVND (reference sequence). This CDR3 spans 18 amino acids. The DNA for the CDR3 is TGTGCCAGTAGTATCGCCCCCCGACTAGCGGAGCGGAACAATGAGCAGTTCTTC. It specifies CASSIAPRLAERNNEQFF.

The V and J genes are TRBV2 and TRBJ1-1; perhaps TRBD1 as D (5 bases). From germline, CDR1 is SNHLY and CDR2 FYNNEI. CDR3 length: 12 amino acids. V was cut by 1 base and J by 11 bases, with 11 bases left in between. CDR3: CASSEGGVVAFF. CDR3 DNA sequence: TGTGCCAGCAGTGAAGGGGGGGTCGTCGCTTTCTTT.